The sequence of this T cell receptor beta chain was determined in a study of technical replicates of blood from a handful of donors (TCRdb year 2017). Note on this clone: Its binding antigen is unknown. Within one base of it there is no much larger clone, and no base qualities were kept.

From the cysteine through the phenylalanine, the CDR3 covers 13 amino acids. Only the CDR3 DNA stays, 39 bases, in frame from base 1. As encoded in the germline V gene, CDR1 is KGHSH while CDR2 is LQKENI. V is pared back by 6 bases and J by 4 bases, with 13 bases lying between the germline termini. Libraries came from the immunoSEQ multiplex PCR assay. TCRdb carries this immuneACCESS record with in-frame sequences only. Its versions omit some clonotypes, under half of them owing to an unresolved V gene in the studies checked, with the rest unexplained. Present in this sample are 50,000 to 70,000 clones, 90% to 95% of which were seen just once. Jointly, the top ten make up approximately 3.6% of the sample.

Material: PBMCs. In this chain, TRBV18 is recombined with TRBJ2-7; D gene: possibly TRBD1, on 6 matching bases. The TCR comes from a human donor in good health. Some clones in this sample may be carry-over from other donors' samples. The CDR3 region has the sequence CASSPTQGYEQYF. The DNA is TGTGCCAGCTCCCCTACCCAGGGGTACGAGCAGTACTTC. The reference TRBV18 and TRBJ2-7 proteins fill in what lies around the CDR3, so the full variable domain reads NAGVMQNPRHLVRRRGQEARLRCSPMKGHSHVYWYRQLPEEGLKFMVYLQKENIIDESGMPKERFSAEFPKEGPSILRIQQVVRGDSAAYFCASSPTQGYEQYFGPGTRLTVT.